This TCR beta chain was sequenced during a study of T cell responses to AZD1222 COVID-19 vaccine. Study-wide findings and caveats: Two AZD1222 doses significantly raised spike-specific TCR breadth and depth over controls.

On this clone itself: The antigen is unknown.

The method was immunoSEQ multiplex PCR; TCRdb's version includes in-frame clones alone and lacks a portion of them. The sample records 120,000 or so clones, roughly 90% being singletons. The sample in question was peripheral blood, obtained on day 0 of AZD1222 vaccination. The source of this sequence is an adult in good health.

CDR3: CASSLARLALNEQFF. The CDR3, as DNA: TGTGCCAGCAGCTTAGCCCGGCTAGCGTTAAATGAGCAGTTCTTC. The rearrangement links TRBV7-9 to TRBJ2-1; perhaps TRBD2 as D (6 bases). V was shortened by 0 bases and J by 7 bases, with 13 bases between the two germline ends. The CDR3 spans 15 residues. Looked up from germline, CDR1 is SEHNR and CDR2 is FQNEAQ (reference sequence).